Listed below are T cell receptor beta chains from one sample, sequenced in a study of cytotoxic CD8 clonotypes in ibrutinib-treated CLL. Using immunoSEQ multiplex PCR, the repertoire was profiled, and TCRdb retains in-frame clones only, with some absent. Of 300,000 to 400,000 clones listed, about 61% were seen once; the top ten hold 6.3%. Sequencing used PBMCs, obtained after 36 months of ibrutinib treatment. The receptor source for this set is a human donor with chronic lymphocytic leukemia. Both conserved end residues are part of each CDR3. Each record gives: V gene, J gene, clone size, CDR3 protein. A row's size may be missing; if present it is once, few, many or a size class.

V: TRBV10-3
J: TRBJ2-2
size: .
CDR3: CAIRGDNTGELFF

V: TRBV6-6
J: TRBJ2-4
size: .
CDR3: CASSYSGTGRNIQYF

V: TRBV7-9
J: TRBJ2-7
size: .
CDR3: CASSFDRGSYEQYF

V: TRBV11-2
J: TRBJ2-1
size: .
CDR3: CASSQGLYNEQFF

V: TRBV4-1
J: TRBJ2-2
size: .
CDR3: CASSLGAGGELFF

V: TRBV7-2
J: TRBJ2-7
size: few
CDR3: CASSLDSYPGGFGYEQYF

V: TRBV28
J: TRBJ2-1
size: .
CDR3: CASSEPGRLNNEQFF

V: TRBV18
J: TRBJ2-3
size: .
CDR3: CASSPFGTGSDTQYF

V: TRBV27
J: TRBJ2-7
size: .
CDR3: CASSPKPILLYEQYF

V: TRBV5-1
J: TRBJ2-5
size: few
CDR3: CASSLKGSETQYF

V: TRBV9
J: TRBJ2-3
size: .
CDR3: CASSDGRVSDTQYF

V: TRBV27
J: TRBJ2-7
size: .
CDR3: CASSPNRGYYEQYF

V: TRBV5-4
J: TRBJ1-2
size: .
CDR3: CASSLEQLYGYTF

V: TRBV4-1
J: TRBJ1-1
size: .
CDR3: CASSQSLNTEAFF

V: TRBV29-1
J: TRBJ2-1
size: .
CDR3: CSVAGGEYNEQFF

V: TRBV4-1
J: TRBJ2-1
size: .
CDR3: CASSPAPGAGGSYNEQFF

V: TRBV29-1
J: TRBJ1-4
size: .
CDR3: CSVATPQGAGEKLFF

V: TRBV7-9
J: TRBJ1-4
size: many
CDR3: CASSLVGGEKLFF

V: TRBV6-5
J: TRBJ1-6
size: .
CDR3: CASSYGGPYNSPLHF

V: TRBV19
J: TRBJ2-5
size: .
CDR3: CASSPNRGETQYF

V: TRBV28
J: TRBJ2-3
size: .
CDR3: CASSLGPPDTQYF

V: TRBV5-1
J: TRBJ2-7
size: .
CDR3: CASSLAGTGYEQYF

V: TRBV9
J: TRBJ2-5
size: .
CDR3: CASSPTREAGPQETQYF

V: TRBV27
J: TRBJ1-1
size: .
CDR3: CASSPRGQNTEAFF

V: TRBV5-1
J: TRBJ2-1
size: .
CDR3: CASSRQGSGNEQFF

V: TRBV29-1
J: TRBJ2-2
size: .
CDR3: CSVGKFTGELFF

V: TRBV28
J: TRBJ2-1
size: few
CDR3: CASSLPGGRDYEQFF

V: TRBV5-5
J: TRBJ2-1
size: once
CDR3: CASSLAGGGLRNEQFF

V: TRBV10-3
J: TRBJ2-2
size: few
CDR3: CAISGQTVRDTGELFF

V: TRBV6-5
J: TRBJ2-7
size: .
CDR3: CASSYHPGNEQYF

V: TRBV7-3
J: TRBJ2-3
size: .
CDR3: CASSLESGDTQYF

V: TRBV20-1
J: TRBJ1-2
size: .
CDR3: CSTGRNYGYTF

V: TRBV2
J: TRBJ1-1
size: .
CDR3: CASSEAGFWSNTEAFF

V: TRBV28
J: TRBJ1-2
size: .
CDR3: CASSHRTGLSYGYTF

V: TRBV6-1
J: TRBJ1-4
size: few
CDR3: CASSAVTGATNEKLFF

V: TRBV7-6
J: TRBJ2-5
size: .
CDR3: CASSLEVSGTSGWETQYF

V: TRBV6-1
J: TRBJ1-5
size: few
CDR3: CASRIQGGQPQHF

V: TRBV2
J: TRBJ2-7
size: .
CDR3: CASSVTAARYSYEQYF

V: TRBV5-1
J: TRBJ1-6
size: .
CDR3: CASRLQGLTSPLHF

V: TRBV7-9
J: TRBJ2-3
size: .
CDR3: CASSLGGTDTQYF